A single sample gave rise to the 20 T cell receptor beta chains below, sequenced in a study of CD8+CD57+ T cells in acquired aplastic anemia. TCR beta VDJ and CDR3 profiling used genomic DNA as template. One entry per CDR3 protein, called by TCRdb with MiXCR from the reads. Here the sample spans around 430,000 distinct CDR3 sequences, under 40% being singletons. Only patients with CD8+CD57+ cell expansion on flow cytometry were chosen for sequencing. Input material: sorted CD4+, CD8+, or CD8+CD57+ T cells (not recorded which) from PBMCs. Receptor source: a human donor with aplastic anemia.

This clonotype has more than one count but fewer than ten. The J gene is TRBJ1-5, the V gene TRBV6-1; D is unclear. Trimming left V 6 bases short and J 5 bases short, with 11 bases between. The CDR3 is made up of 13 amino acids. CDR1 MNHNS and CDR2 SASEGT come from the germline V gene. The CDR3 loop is CASRIREDQPQHF. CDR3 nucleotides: TGTGCCAGCAGGATACGGGAGGATCAGCCCCAGCATTTT.

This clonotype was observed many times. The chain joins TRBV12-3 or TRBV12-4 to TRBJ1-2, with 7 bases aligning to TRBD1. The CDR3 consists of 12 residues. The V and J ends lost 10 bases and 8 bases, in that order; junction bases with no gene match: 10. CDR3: CANSKGARGYTF. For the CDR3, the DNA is TGTGCCAACTCAAAGGGGGCCAGGGGCTACACCTTC.

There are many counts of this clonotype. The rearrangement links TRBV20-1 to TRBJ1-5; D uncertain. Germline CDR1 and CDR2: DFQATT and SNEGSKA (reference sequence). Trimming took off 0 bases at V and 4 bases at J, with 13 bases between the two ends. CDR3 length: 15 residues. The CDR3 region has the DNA TGCAGTGCTAGAGACCGACGGACCCCAAATCAGCCCCAGCATTTT. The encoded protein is CSARDRRTPNQPQHF.

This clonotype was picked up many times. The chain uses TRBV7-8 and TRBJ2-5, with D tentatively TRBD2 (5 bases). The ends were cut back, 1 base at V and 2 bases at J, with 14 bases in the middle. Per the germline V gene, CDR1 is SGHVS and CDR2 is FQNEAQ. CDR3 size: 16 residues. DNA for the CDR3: TGTGCCAGCAGCTTAGACTCGGGGTGGCGTCAAGAGACCCAGTACTTC. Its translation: CASSLDSGWRQETQYF.

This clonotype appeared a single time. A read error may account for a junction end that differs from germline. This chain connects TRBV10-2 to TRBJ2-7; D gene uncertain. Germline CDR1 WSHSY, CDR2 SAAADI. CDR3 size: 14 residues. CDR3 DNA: TGTGCCAGCAGCCATGATGCCCAGATCTACGAGCAGTACTTC. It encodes CASSHDAQIYEQYF.

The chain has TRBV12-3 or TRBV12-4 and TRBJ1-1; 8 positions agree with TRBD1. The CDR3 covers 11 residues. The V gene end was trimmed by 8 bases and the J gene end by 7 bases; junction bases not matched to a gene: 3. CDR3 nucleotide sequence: TGTGCCAGCGGAGACAGGGGTGAAGCTTTCTTT. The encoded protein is CASGDRGEAFF.

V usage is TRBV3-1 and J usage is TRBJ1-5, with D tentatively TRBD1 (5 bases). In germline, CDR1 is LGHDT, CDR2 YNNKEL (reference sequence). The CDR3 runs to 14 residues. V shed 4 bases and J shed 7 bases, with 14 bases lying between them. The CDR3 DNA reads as TGTGCCAGCAGCCTTCGGGGCGGGTCCCAGCCCCAGCATTTT. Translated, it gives CASSLRGGSQPQHF.

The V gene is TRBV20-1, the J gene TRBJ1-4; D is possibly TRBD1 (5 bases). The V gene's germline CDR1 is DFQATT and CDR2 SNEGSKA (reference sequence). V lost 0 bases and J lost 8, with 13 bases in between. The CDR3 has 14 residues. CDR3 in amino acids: CSARDSGTVEKLFF. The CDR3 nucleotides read TGCAGTGCTAGAGATTCAGGGACGGTCGAAAAACTGTTTTTT.

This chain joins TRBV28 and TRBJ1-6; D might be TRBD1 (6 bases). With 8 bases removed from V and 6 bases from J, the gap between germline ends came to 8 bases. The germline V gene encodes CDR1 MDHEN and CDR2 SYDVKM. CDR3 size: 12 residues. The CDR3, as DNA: TGTGCCAGCGAACAGGGTAATTCACCCCTCCACTTT. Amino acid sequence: CASEQGNSPLHF.

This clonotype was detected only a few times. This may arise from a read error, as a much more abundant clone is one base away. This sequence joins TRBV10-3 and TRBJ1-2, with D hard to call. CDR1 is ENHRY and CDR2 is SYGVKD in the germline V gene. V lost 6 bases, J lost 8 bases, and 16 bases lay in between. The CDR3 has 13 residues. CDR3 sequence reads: CAISVDVGQGYTF. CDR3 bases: TGTGCCATCAGCGTAGACGTAGGGCAAGGCTACACCTTC.

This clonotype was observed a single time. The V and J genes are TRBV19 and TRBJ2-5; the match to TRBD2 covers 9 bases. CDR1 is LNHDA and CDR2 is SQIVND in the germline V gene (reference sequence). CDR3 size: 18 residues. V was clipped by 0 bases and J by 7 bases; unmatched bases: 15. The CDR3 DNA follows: TGTGCCAGTAGTATAGATAGTCCCCTTGCGGGGGGGTTAGTGACCCAGTACTTC. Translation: CASSIDSPLAGGLVTQYF.

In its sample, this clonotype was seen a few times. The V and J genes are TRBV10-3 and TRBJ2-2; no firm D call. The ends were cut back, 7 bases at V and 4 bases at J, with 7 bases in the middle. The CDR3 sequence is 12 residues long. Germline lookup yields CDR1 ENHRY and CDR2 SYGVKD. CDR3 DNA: TGTGCCATCATGGCTATCACCGGGGAGCTGTTTTTT. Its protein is CAIMAITGELFF.

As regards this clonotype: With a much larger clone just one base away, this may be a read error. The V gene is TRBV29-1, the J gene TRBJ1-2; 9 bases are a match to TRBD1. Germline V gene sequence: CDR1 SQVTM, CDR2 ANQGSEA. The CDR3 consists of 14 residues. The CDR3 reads CGGRPLDRGYGYTF. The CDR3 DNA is TGCGGCGGCCGACCCCTGGACAGGGGCTATGGCTACACCTTC. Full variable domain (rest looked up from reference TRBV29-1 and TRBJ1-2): SAVISQKPSRDICQRGTSLTIQCQVDSQVTMMFWYRQQPGQSLTLIATANQGSEATYESGFVIDKFPISRPNLTFSTLTVSNMSPEDSSIYLCGGRPLDRGYGYTFGSGTRLTVV.

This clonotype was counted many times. CDR3 region: CASIGAAGTQYF. The CDR3 DNA reads as TGTGCCAGCATCGGGGCAGCGGGGACCCAGTACTTC. The chain carries TRBV2 and TRBJ2-5, with a possible D match to TRBD2 (6 bases). V was trimmed by 7 bases and J by 7 bases, leaving 13 bases between them. Germline loops: CDR1 SNHLY, CDR2 FYNNEI. The CDR3 is made up of 12 amino acids.

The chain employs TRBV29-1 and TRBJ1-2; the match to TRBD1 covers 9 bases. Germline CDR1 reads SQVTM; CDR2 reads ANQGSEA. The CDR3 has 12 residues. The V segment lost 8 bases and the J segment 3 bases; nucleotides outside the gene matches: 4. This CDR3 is CSQGQGHYGYTF. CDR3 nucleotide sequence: TGCAGCCAGGGACAGGGACACTATGGCTACACCTTC.

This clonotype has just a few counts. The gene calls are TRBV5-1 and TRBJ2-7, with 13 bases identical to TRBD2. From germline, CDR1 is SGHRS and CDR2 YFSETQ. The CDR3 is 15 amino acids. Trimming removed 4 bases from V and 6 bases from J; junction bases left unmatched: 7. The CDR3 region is CASSPGTSGTGEQYF. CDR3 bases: TGCGCCAGCAGCCCCGGGACTAGCGGGACAGGCGAGCAGTACTTC.

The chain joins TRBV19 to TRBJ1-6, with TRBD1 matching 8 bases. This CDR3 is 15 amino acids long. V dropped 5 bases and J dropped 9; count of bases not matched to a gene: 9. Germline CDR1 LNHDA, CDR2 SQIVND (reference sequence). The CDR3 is CASSLTDREGSPLHF. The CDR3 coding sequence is TGTGCCAGTAGTCTCACGGACAGGGAGGGTTCACCCCTCCACTTT.

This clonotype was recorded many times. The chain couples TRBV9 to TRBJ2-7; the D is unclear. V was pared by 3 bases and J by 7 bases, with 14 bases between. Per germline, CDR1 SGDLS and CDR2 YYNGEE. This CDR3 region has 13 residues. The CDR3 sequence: CASSETPALEQYF. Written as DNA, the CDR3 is TGTGCCAGCAGCGAGACACCAGCACTGGAGCAGTACTTC.

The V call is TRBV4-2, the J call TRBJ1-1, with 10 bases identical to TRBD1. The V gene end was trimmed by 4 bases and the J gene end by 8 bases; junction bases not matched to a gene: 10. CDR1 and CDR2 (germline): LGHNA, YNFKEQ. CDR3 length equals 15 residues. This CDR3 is CASSRLGQGRSEAFF. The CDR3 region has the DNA TGTGCCAGCAGCCGCCTGGGACAGGGGCGATCGGAAGCTTTCTTT.

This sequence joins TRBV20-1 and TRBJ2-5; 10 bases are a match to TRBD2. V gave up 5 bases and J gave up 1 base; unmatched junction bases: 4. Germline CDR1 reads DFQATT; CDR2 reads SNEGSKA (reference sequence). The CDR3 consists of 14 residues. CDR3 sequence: CSAGAGGPQETQYF. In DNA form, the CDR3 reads TGCAGTGCTGGAGCGGGGGGGCCCCAAGAGACCCAGTACTTC.